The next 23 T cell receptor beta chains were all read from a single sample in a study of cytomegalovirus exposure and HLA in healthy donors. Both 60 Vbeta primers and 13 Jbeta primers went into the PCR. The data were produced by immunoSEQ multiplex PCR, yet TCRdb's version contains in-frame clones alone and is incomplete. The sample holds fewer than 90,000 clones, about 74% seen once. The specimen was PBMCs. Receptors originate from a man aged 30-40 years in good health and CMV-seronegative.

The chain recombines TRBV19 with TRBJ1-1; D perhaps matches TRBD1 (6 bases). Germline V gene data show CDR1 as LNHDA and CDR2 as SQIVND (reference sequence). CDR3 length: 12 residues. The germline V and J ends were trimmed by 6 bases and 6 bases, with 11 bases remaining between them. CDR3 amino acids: CASSPGVAEAFF. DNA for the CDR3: TGTGCCAGTAGCCCAGGGGTCGCTGAAGCTTTCTTT. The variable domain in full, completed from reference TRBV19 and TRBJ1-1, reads DGGITQSPKYLFRKEGQNVTLSCEQNLNHDAMYWYRQDPGQGLRLIYYSQIVNDFQKGDIAEGYSVSREKKESFPLTVTSAQKNPTAFYLCASSPGVAEAFFGQGTRLTVV.

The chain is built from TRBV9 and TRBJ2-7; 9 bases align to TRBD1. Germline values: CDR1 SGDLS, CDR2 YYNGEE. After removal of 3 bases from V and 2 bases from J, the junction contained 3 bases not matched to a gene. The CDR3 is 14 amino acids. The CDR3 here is CASSEGDRAYEQYF. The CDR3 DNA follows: TGTGCCAGCAGCGAGGGGGACAGGGCCTACGAGCAGTACTTC.

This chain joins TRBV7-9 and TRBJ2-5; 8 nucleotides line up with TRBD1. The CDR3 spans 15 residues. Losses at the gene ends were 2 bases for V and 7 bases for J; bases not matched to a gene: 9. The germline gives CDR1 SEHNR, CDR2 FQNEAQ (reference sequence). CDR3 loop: CASSLSADRGATQYF. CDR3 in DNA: TGTGCCAGCAGCTTATCGGCCGACAGGGGTGCGACCCAGTACTTC. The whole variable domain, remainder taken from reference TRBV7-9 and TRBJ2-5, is DTGVSQNPRHKITKRGQNVTFRCDPISEHNRLYWYRQTLGQGPEFLTYFQNEAQLEKSRLLSDRFSAERPKGSFSTLEIQRTEQGDSAMYLCASSLSADRGATQYFGPGTRLLVL.

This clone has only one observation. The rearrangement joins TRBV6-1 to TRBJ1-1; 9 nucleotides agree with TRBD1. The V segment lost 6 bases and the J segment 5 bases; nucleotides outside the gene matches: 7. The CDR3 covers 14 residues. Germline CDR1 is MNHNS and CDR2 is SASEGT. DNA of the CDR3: TGTGCCAGCAGGACCGGACAGGGGAGGACTGAAGCTTTCTTT. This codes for CASRTGQGRTEAFF.

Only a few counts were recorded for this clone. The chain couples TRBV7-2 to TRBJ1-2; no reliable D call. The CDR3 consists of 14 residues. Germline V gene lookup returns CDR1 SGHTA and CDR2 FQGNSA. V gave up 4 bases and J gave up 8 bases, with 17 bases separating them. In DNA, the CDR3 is TGTGCCAGCAGCTCCCCCGTGAGGTTAAGGGGCTACACCTTC. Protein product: CASSSPVRLRGYTF. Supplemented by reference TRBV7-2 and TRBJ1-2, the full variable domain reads GAGVSQSPSNKVTEKGKDVELRCDPISGHTALYWYRQSLGQGLEFLIYFQGNSAPDKSGLPSDRFSAERTGGSVSTLTIQRTQQEDSAVYLCASSSPVRLRGYTFGSGTRLTVV.

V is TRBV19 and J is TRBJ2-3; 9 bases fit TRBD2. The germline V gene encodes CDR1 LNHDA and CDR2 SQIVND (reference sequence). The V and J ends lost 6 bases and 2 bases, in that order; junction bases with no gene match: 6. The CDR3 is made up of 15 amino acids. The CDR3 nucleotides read TGTGCCAGTAGCCTTAGCGGGGGAGCCACAGATACGCAGTATTTT. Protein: CASSLSGGATDTQYF.

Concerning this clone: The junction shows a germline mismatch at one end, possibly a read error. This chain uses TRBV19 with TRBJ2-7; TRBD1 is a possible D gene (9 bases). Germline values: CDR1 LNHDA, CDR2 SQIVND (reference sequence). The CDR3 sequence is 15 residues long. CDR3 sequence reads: CASSSGTGPSYEQYF. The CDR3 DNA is TGTGCCAGCAGTAGCGGGACAGGGCCCTCCTACGAGCAGTACTTC. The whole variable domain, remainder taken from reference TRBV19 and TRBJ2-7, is DGGITQSPKYLFRKEGQNVTLSCEQNLNHDAMYWYRQDPGQGLRLIYYSQIVNDFQKGDIAEGYSVSREKKESFPLTVTSAQKNPTAFYLCASSSGTGPSYEQYFGPGTRLTVT.

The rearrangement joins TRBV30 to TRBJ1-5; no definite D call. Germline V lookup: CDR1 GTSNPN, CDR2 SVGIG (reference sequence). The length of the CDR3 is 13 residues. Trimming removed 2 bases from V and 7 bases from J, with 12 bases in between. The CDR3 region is CAWSSGTEQPQHF. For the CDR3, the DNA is TGTGCCTGGAGTTCCGGTACTGAGCAGCCCCAGCATTTT.

The CDR3 nucleotides are TGTGCCAGCAGCTTGGGAGGTCGGACTGGAAACACCATATATTTT. Translating it yields CASSLGGRTGNTIYF. This rearrangement joins TRBV7-6 to TRBJ1-3, with unresolved D. The CDR3 consists of 15 residues. V was cut by 3 bases and J by 2 bases, with 11 bases left in between. Germline V gene data show CDR1 as SGHVS and CDR2 as FNYEAQ. The full variable domain, with the rest looked up from reference TRBV7-6 and TRBJ1-3, is GAGVSQSPRYKVTKRGQDVALRCDPISGHVSLYWYRQALGQGPEFLTYFNYEAQQDKSGLPNDRFSAERPEGSISTLTIQRTEQRDSAMYRCASSLGGRTGNTIYFGEGSWLTVV.

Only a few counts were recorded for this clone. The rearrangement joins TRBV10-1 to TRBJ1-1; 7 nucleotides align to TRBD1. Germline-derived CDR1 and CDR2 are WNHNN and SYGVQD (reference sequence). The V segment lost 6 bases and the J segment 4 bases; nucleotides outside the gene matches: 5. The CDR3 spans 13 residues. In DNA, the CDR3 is TGCGCCAGCAGAAGACAGGGATCCACTGAAGCTTTCTTT. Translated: CASRRQGSTEAFF.

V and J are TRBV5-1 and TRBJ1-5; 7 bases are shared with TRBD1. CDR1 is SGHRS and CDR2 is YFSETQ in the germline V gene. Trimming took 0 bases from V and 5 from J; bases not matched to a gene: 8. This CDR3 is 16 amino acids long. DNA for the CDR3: TGCGCCAGCAGCTTGGGGGACAGTTCCTTCCATCAGCCCCAGCATTTT. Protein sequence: CASSLGDSSFHQPQHF.

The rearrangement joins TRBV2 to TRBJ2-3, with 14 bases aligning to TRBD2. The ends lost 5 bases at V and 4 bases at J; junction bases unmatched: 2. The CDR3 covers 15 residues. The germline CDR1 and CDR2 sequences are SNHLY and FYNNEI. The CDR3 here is CASSRLAGGADTQYF. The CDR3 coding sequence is TGTGCCAGCAGTCGACTAGCGGGAGGGGCAGATACGCAGTATTTT.

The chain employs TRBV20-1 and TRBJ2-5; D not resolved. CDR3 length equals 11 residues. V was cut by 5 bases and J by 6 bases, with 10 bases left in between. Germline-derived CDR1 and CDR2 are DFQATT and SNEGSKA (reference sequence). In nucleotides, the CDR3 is TGCAGTGCTTATCGTGAGAAGACCCAGTACTTC. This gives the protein CSAYREKTQYF.

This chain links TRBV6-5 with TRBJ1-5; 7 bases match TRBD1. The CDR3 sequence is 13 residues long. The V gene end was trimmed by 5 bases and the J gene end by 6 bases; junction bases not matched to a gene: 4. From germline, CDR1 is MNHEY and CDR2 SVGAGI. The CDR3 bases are TGTGCCAGCAGTCTCACAGGGGCTCAGCCCCAGCATTTT. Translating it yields CASSLTGAQPQHF.

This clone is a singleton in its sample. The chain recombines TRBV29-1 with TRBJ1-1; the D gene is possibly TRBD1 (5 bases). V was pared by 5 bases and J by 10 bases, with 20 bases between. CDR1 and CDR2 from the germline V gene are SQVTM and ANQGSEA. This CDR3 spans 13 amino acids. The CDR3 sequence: CSVLRTEGPTAFF. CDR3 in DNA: TGCAGCGTTCTCAGGACGGAGGGACCCACAGCTTTCTTT.

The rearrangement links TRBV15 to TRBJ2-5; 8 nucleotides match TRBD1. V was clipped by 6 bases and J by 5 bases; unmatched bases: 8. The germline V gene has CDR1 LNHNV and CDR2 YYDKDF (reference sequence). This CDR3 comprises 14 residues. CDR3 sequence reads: CATSFRGRGETQYF. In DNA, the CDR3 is TGTGCCACCAGTTTCAGGGGGCGCGGGGAGACCCAGTACTTC.

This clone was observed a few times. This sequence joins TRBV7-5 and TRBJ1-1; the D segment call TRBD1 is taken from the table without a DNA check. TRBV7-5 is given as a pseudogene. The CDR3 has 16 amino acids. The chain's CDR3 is CARSGGRPFENTEAFF. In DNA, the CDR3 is TGTGCCAGAAGCGGGGGCAGGCCGTTTGAGAACACTGAAGCTTTCTTT.

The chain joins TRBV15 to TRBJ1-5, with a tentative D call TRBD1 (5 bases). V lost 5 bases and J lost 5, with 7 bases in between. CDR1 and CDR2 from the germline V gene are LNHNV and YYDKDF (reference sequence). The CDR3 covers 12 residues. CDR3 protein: CATSGGDQPQHF. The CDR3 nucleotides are TGTGCCACCAGCGGGGGGGATCAGCCCCAGCATTTT.

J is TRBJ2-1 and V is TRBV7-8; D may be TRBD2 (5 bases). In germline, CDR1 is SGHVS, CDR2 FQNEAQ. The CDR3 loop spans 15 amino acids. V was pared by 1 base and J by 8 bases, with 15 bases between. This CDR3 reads CASSLGAGLTHEQFF. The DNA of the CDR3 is TGTGCCAGCAGCTTAGGAGCCGGACTGACGCATGAGCAGTTCTTC.

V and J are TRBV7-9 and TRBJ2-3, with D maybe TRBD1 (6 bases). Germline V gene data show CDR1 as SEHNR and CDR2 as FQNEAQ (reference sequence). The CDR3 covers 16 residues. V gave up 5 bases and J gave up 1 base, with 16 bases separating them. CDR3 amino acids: CASSTRRDTRTDTQYF. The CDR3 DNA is TGTGCCAGCAGCACACGCCGGGACACACGCACAGATACGCAGTATTTT. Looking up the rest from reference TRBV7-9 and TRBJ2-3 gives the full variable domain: DTGVSQNPRHKITKRGQNVTFRCDPISEHNRLYWYRQTLGQGPEFLTYFQNEAQLEKSRLLSDRFSAERPKGSFSTLEIQRTEQGDSAMYLCASSTRRDTRTDTQYFGPGTRLTVL.

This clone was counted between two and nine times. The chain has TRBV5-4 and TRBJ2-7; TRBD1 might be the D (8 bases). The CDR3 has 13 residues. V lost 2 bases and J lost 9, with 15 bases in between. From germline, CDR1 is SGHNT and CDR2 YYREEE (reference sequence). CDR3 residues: CASSFTGGGRQYF. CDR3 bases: TGTGCCAGCAGCTTCACAGGGGGAGGGAGGCAGTACTTC.

The CDR3 protein is CASSSSSTDTQYF. DNA for the CDR3: TGTGCCAGCAGTTCCTCTAGCACAGATACGCAGTATTTT. The V call is TRBV27, the J call TRBJ2-3; the D is unclear. CDR1 and CDR2 from the germline V gene are MNHEY and SMNVEV (reference sequence). Between the trimmed V and J ends, which lost 4 bases and 0 bases, there was a span of 5 bases. The CDR3 runs to 13 residues.

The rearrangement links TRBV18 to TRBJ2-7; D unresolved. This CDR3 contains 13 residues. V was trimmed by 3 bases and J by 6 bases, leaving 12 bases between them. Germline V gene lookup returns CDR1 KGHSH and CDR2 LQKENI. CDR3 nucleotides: TGTGCCAGCTCACCGCCTCTTCGCGCCGAGCAGTACTTC. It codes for CASSPPLRAEQYF.